This TCR beta chain came from a study of blood T cell repertoires in COVID-19. Study-level information: The study drew acute and convalescent COVID-19 samples from the United States, Italy and Spain. The analysed material was cDNA or gDNA that came from T cells, B-cell-depleted T cells, or PBMCs.

Losses at the gene ends were 8 bases for V and 9 bases for J; bases not matched to a gene: 2. CDR1 and CDR2 (germline): SEHNR, FQNEAQ (reference sequence). The CDR3 is made up of 11 amino acids. Donors in Cohort 3 who had recovered were those with two negative PCRs, healthcare professional clearance, or resolution of their symptoms. This clone was picked up one time. Data came from immunoSEQ multiplex PCR; TCRdb stores just in-frame clones and leaves some out. The sample lists about 260,000 clones; around 89% were seen once. The rearrangement uses TRBV7-9 and TRBJ2-1, with 9 bases identical to TRBD2. The source of this sequence is a woman in her forties or fifties who had recovered from COVID-19. Input material: PBMCs or T cells enriched from blood (not recorded which). The CDR3 protein is CASGLATEQFF. CDR3 sequence (DNA): TGTGCCAGCGGACTAGCGACTGAGCAGTTCTTC.